This T cell receptor beta chain comes out of a study of cytomegalovirus exposure and HLA in healthy donors. Amplification used 60 Vbeta primers and 13 Jbeta primers. The method was immunoSEQ multiplex PCR; TCRdb's version includes in-frame clones alone and lacks a portion of them. This sample carries about 160,000 clones, 60% to 85% of them seen once, and the ten largest clones take just under 3%. Trimming shortened V by 0 bases and J by 7 bases, and 13 bases separated the two germline ends. The CDR3 runs 15 residues. CDR1 and CDR2 from the germline V gene are MGHRA and YSYEKL. This sequence was found in a woman in her fifties or sixties in good health and CMV-seropositive. The chain combines TRBV4-1 with TRBJ1-5; D unresolved. Sequenced input: PBMCs. The CDR3 loop is CASSQDGVGEQPQHF. In DNA form, the CDR3 reads TGCGCCAGCAGCCAAGATGGGGTCGGGGAACAGCCCCAGCATTTT.